The source of this T cell receptor beta chain is a study of OX40 agonist ivuxolimab in advanced cancers. Study details: In three patients, partial responses were observed, one with hepatocellular carcinoma and two with cutaneous melanoma.

Trimming removed 0 bases at V and 0 bases at J, with 12 bases between. CDR3 length equals 16 residues. Germline assignment: CDR1 SGHDT and CDR2 YYEEEE. The data were produced by immunoSEQ multiplex PCR, yet TCRdb's version contains in-frame clones alone and is incomplete. The sample has about 19,000 clones; under 70% are singletons. As regards this clone: Its target is unknown.

Findings and caveats of the study: Mean expanded clone counts were higher in CD8+ than CD4+ T cells.

The TCR sequence derives from an adult with an advanced solid tumor such as melanoma, head and neck, liver or kidney cancer. The source material was CD4+ or CD8+ T cells sorted from blood, sampled in a trial of the OX40 agonist ivuxolimab. The rearrangement joins TRBV5-6 to TRBJ2-5; tentative D call: TRBD2 (6 bases). The CDR3 spells CASSLDGGMYQETQYF. The CDR3 DNA reads TGTGCCAGCAGCTTGGATGGGGGGATGTACCAAGAGACCCAGTACTTC. The entire variable domain, with the rest obtained from reference TRBV5-6 and TRBJ2-5, is as follows: DAGVTQSPTHLIKTRGQQVTLRCSPKSGHDTVSWYQQALGQGPQFIFQYYEEEERQRGNFPDRFSGHQFPNYSSELNVNALLLGDSALYLCASSLDGGMYQETQYFGPGTRLLVL.